This T cell receptor beta chain is from a study of control samples from healthy donors and cancer patients. Data came from immunoSEQ multiplex PCR; TCRdb stores just in-frame clones and leaves some out. This repertoire shows approximately 46,000 clones, just over 90% found once; its top ten account for roughly 0.8%. The CDR3 has 17 amino acids. The V end lost 0 bases, the J end lost 5 bases, and 19 bases lay between the germline ends. The germline V gene encodes CDR1 LGHNA and CDR2 YSLEER. This clonotype was sampled from a man between 25 and 39 years old with colorectal cancer. The chain is built from TRBV4-3 and TRBJ2-5, with a weak D call TRBD2 (6 bases). The specimen sequenced was PBMCs. The CDR3 spells CASSQEISFGGVETQYF. The CDR3 DNA is TGCGCCAGCAGCCAAGAAATAAGTTTCGGGGGTGTCGAGACCCAGTACTTC.